One sample yielded the 20 T cell receptor beta chains listed below, sequenced in a study of tissue T cells after allogeneic stem cell transplantation. The data were produced by immunoSEQ multiplex PCR, yet TCRdb's version contains in-frame clones alone and is incomplete. The sample contains roughly 7,200 clones, about 50% of which appear only once. The sample's time point: mouse harvest day 7 after allogeneic transplant. Each mouse received 10^7 T-cell-depleted marrow cells plus 10^6 splenic CD5+ T cells by tail vein. Sequenced material: gut tissue. The receptors were sampled from a female BALB/c mouse given C57BL/6 T cells with graft-versus-host disease after an allogeneic hematopoietic cell transplant.

Concerning this clone: The listed genes are named as in mouse. The CDR3 is cut off 1 residue early in the read; its end comes from the germline J gene. The J gene is TRBJ2-7, the V gene TRBV26; D is ambiguous. This CDR3 is 13 amino acids long. V lost 9 bases, J lost 0 bases, and 12 bases lay in between. Germline V gene data show CDR1 as KGHPV and CDR2 as FQNQEV (reference sequence). CDR3 region: CASRGPSSYEQYF. Incomplete CDR3 DNA: TGTGCCAGTCGAGGGCCAAGCTCCTATGAACAGTAC.

For this clone: Gene names are mouse gene names. The read is 1 residue too short to cover the CDR3 end, so that end is filled in from the germline J gene. This chain uses TRBV26 with TRBJ1-1, with 9 bases identical to TRBD1. After removal of 4 bases from V and 4 bases from J, the junction contained 4 bases not matched to a gene. The CDR3 is 14 residues long. The V gene's germline CDR1 is KGHPV and CDR2 FQNQEV (reference sequence). The DNA read from the CDR3 is TGTGCCAGCAGTCCACAGGGGGCTGGCACAGAAGTCTTC. Translating it yields CASSPQGAGTEVF. The CDR3 as a whole reads CASSPQGAGTEVFF.

In its sample, this clone was seen a few times. Gene and germline names: mouse. The CDR3 end falls 1 residue outside the read, so it is completed with the germline J gene. The chain has TRBV14 and TRBJ2-7; D not certain. V lost 4 bases to trimming and J lost 1 base, with 6 bases between them. The CDR3 consists of 12 residues. Per the germline V gene, CDR1 is SGHDT and CDR2 is FRDEAV. The CDR3 reads CASSLPSYEQYF. The sequenced part of the CDR3 DNA is TGTGCCAGCAGTCTCCCGTCCTATGAACAGTAC.

By proportion, this clone is medium-sized (0.01 to 0.1%). Mouse names are used for the genes. The sequenced part of the CDR3 DNA is TGTGCCAGCAGAACTGGGGTTGAACAGTAC. This sequence encodes CASRTGVEQY. The whole CDR3 region reads CASRTGVEQYF. V is TRBV4 and J is TRBJ2-7, with 7 bases identical to TRBD2. The read terminates 1 residue ahead of where the CDR3 ends, so the germline J gene completes it. Germline V lookup: CDR1 LGHDT, CDR2 YNNKQL (reference sequence). The V gene end was trimmed by 6 bases and the J gene end by 6 bases; junction bases not matched to a gene: 2. This CDR3 has 11 residues.

Of note for this clone: The listed genes are named as in mouse. The read ends 1 residue shy of where the CDR3 ends; the end is completed using the germline J gene. V and J are TRBV16 and TRBJ2-1; D is undetermined. Deletions cut 4 bases from V and 4 bases from J, with 11 bases between. The CDR3 consists of 14 residues. Germline assignment: CDR1 SGHSA and CDR2 FRNQAP. The CDR3 bases that were read are TGTGCAAGCAGCTCGCCCGGGAAATATGCTGAGCAGTTC. Its translation: CASSSPGKYAEQF. The full CDR3 protein is CASSSPGKYAEQFF.

About this clone itself: Gene and germline names: mouse. The read terminates 1 residue ahead of where the CDR3 ends, so the germline J gene completes it. V is TRBV1 and J is TRBJ2-4, with unresolved D. V lost 8 bases to trimming and J lost 0 bases, with 9 bases between them. The CDR3 spans 13 residues. CDR1 is NSQYPW and CDR2 is LRSPGD in the germline V gene (reference sequence). The CDR3 DNA, read in part, is TGCACCTGCCCGAGCCGTAGTCAAAACACCTTGTAC. The encoded protein is CTCPSRSQNTLY. The complete CDR3 sequence is CTCPSRSQNTLYF.

This clone turned up a few times. The listed genes are named as in mouse. The read halts 1 residue ahead of the CDR3 end, with the missing end drawn from the germline J gene. The V and J genes are TRBV3 and TRBJ2-3; D is possibly TRBD2 (7 bases). V was cut by 3 bases and J by 0 bases, with 10 bases left in between. This CDR3 comprises 15 residues. The germline V gene encodes CDR1 SNHLY and CDR2 FYNGKV (reference sequence). The CDR3 is CASSFLGASAETLYF. CDR3 DNA, as far as it was read: TGTGCCAGCAGCTTCCTGGGGGCTAGTGCAGAAACGCTGTAT.

Notes on this clone: Gene names and germline match the mouse. Read sequence stops 1 residue before the CDR3 end, and the germline J gene provides the missing end. The rearrangement uses TRBV15 and TRBJ2-2, with 11 bases lining up with TRBD2. Germline CDR1 SGHND, CDR2 FRSKSL. The CDR3 consists of 15 residues. After removal of 5 bases from V and 3 bases from J, the junction contained 2 bases not matched to a gene. CDR3 residues: CASSRLGGYTGQLYF. Incomplete CDR3 DNA: TGTGCCAGCAGTCGACTGGGGGGGTACACCGGGCAGCTCTAC.

On this clone: Mouse gene names apply. The sequenced fragment ends 1 residue before the CDR3 boundary, so the rest is inferred from the germline J gene. V gene TRBV15 combines with J gene TRBJ2-4; no firm D call. The CDR3 covers 12 residues. Germline CDR1 reads SGHND; CDR2 reads FRSKSL. V was pared by 6 bases and J by 2 bases, with 6 bases between. Partial CDR3 DNA: TGTGCCAGCAGCCCGGATCAAAACACCTTGTAC. It specifies CASSPDQNTLY. The full-length CDR3 reads as CASSPDQNTLYF.

Points on this clone: Gene names and germline refer to mouse. The read stops 1 residue short of the end of the CDR3; the missing end is completed from the germline J gene. V usage is TRBV26 and J usage is TRBJ1-3; 9 positions agree with TRBD1. The ends lost 4 bases at V and 4 bases at J; junction bases unmatched: 5. The germline V gene encodes CDR1 KGHPV and CDR2 FQNQEV (reference sequence). The length of the CDR3 is 15 residues. CDR3 protein: CASSPDRGGGNTLYF. CDR3 bases read: TGTGCCAGCAGTCCGGACAGGGGAGGAGGAAATACGCTCTAT.

This clone was seen a few times. Gene names follow the mouse nomenclature. The DNA ends 1 residue before the CDR3 does, and the rest of the CDR3 is filled in from the germline J gene. The rearrangement uses TRBV5 and TRBJ2-1; 8 nucleotides match TRBD1. In germline, CDR1 is LGHNA, CDR2 YNLKQL (reference sequence). Trimming took 3 bases from V and 7 from J; bases not matched to a gene: 5. CDR3 length: 14 residues. The CDR3 region is CASSQDRARAEQFF. The CDR3 bases that were read are TGTGCCAGCAGCCAGGACAGGGCGAGGGCTGAGCAGTTC.

This clone has more than one count but fewer than ten. Mouse gene names apply. The CDR3 end is not reached by the read, which stops 1 residue before it; the germline J gene fills it in. The V gene is TRBV23, the J gene TRBJ1-3; the table gives TRBD1 as D, unverified against the DNA. The CDR3 sequence is 15 residues long. Germline values: CDR1 KGHTA, CDR2 FQNQQP. CDR3 protein: CSSSQSKGAGNTLYF. The sequenced part of the CDR3 DNA is TGCTCCAGCAGTCAATCAAAGGGGGCTGGAAATACGCTCTAT.

A word on this clone: Gene names are the mouse ones. The CDR3 extends 1 residue past the end of the read, so its final part is completed from the germline J gene. V and J are TRBV26 and TRBJ1-1, with TRBD1 as a possible D gene (5 bases). CDR1 is KGHPV and CDR2 is FQNQEV in the germline V gene (reference sequence). There are 12 residues in the CDR3. Trimming took off 1 base at V and 7 bases at J, with 7 bases between the two ends. Incomplete CDR3 DNA: TGTGCCAGCAGTCTGTGGGACGGAGAAGTCTTC. Protein product: CASSLWDGEVF. The full CDR3 protein is CASSLWDGEVFF. Full variable domain (outside the CDR3, taken from reference TRBV26 and TRBJ1-1): NSKVIQTPRYLVKGQGQKAKMRCIPEKGHPVVFWYQQNKNNEFKFLINFQNQEVLQQIDMTEKRFSAECPSNSPCSLEIQSSEAGDSALYLCASSLWDGEVFFGKGTRLTVV.

This clone is large within its sample. Gene names refer to mouse genes. The read terminates 1 residue ahead of where the CDR3 ends, so the germline J gene completes it. The rearrangement uses TRBV3 and TRBJ2-2, with 10 bases fitting TRBD2. Trimming took 4 bases from V and 1 from J; bases not matched to a gene: 3. This CDR3 comprises 16 residues. The V gene's germline CDR1 is SNHLY and CDR2 FYNGKV (reference sequence). The CDR3 spells CASSWTGGLNTGQLYF. CDR3 DNA, as far as it was read: TGTGCCAGCAGCTGGACTGGGGGATTAAACACCGGGCAGCTCTAC. The full variable domain, its missing parts supplied by reference TRBV3 and TRBJ2-2, is GPKVLQIPSHQIIDMGQMVTLNCDPVSNHLYFYWYKQILGQQMEFLVNFYNGKVMEKSKLFKDQFSVERPDGSYFTLKIQPTALEDSAVYFCASSWTGGLNTGQLYFGEGSKLTVL.

Notes on this clone: Here the gene names and germline are mouse. The read is 1 residue too short to cover the CDR3 end, so that end is filled in from the germline J gene. The rearrangement joins TRBV13-3 to TRBJ1-6; D ambiguous. TRBJ1-6 is an ORF for which the function is uncertain. Germline values: CDR1 NNHDY, CDR2 SYVADS. The CDR3 has 13 residues. The V end lost 3 bases, the J end lost 5 bases, and 6 bases lay between the germline ends. CDR3 DNA, as far as it was read: TGTGCCAGCAGTGCAAGAAATAATTCGCCCCTCTAC. Translating gives CASSARNNSPLY. The whole CDR3 sequence is CASSARNNSPLYF.

In regard to this clone: Gene names denote mouse genes. Read sequence stops 1 residue before the CDR3 end, and the germline J gene provides the missing end. The V call is TRBV26, the J call TRBJ2-2; no definite D call. The CDR3 contains 14 residues. V gave up 3 bases and J gave up 0 bases, with 5 bases separating them. The germline V gene has CDR1 KGHPV and CDR2 FQNQEV (reference sequence). CDR3 sequence: CASSLTPNTGQLYF. Partial CDR3 DNA: TGTGCCAGCAGTCTAACACCAAACACCGGGCAGCTCTAC.

Worth noting for this clone: These gene names are mouse names. With the read ending 1 residue before the CDR3 end, the germline J gene is used to fill in that end. The chain links TRBV13-2 to TRBJ2-5; 8 nucleotides line up with TRBD2. The CDR3 spans 15 residues. Trimming removed 3 bases from V and 0 bases from J; junction bases left unmatched: 3. Germline CDR1 NNHNN, CDR2 SYGAGS (reference sequence). The CDR3 is CASGAGGLNQDTQYF. Partial CDR3 DNA: TGTGCCAGCGGTGCTGGGGGGCTTAACCAAGACACCCAGTAC.

Worth noting for this clone: Each gene name is a mouse one. Read coverage stops 1 residue before the CDR3 terminus; the germline J gene supplies the remainder. The J gene is TRBJ2-4, the V gene TRBV26, with D possibly TRBD1 on 6 matching bases. This CDR3 spans 14 amino acids. In germline, CDR1 is KGHPV, CDR2 FQNQEV (reference sequence). V lost 4 bases to trimming and J lost 2 bases, with 10 bases between them. The CDR3 DNA, read in part, is TGTGCCAGCAGTCCCTACAGGGCTCAAAACACCTTGTAC. As protein: CASSPYRAQNTLY. The whole CDR3 protein reads CASSPYRAQNTLYF.

As to this clone: Compared with germline, one end of the junction differs, possibly owing to a read error. Here the gene names and germline are mouse. The CDR3 end falls 1 residue outside the read, so it is completed with the germline J gene. The V gene is TRBV13-2, the J gene TRBJ2-1; TRBD2 matches at 13 bases. CDR3 length equals 14 residues. Germline CDR1 and CDR2: NNHNN and SYGAGS (reference sequence). The CDR3 sequence: CARGGTGGGAEQFF. The CDR3 DNA, read in part, is TGTGCCCGCGGGGGGACTGGGGGGGGTGCTGAGCAGTTC.

Comment on this clone: Gene names refer to mouse genes. The read gets to within 1 residue of the CDR3 end, and the germline J gene fills in the rest. V is TRBV23 and J is TRBJ2-5; the table's D call TRBD2 went unverified against the DNA. The CDR3 covers 14 residues. In germline, CDR1 is KGHTA, CDR2 FQNQQP. The CDR3 here is CSSSRDWGVDTQYF. The CDR3 DNA, read in part, is TGCTCCAGCAGCCGGGACTGGGGGGTTGACACCCAGTAC.